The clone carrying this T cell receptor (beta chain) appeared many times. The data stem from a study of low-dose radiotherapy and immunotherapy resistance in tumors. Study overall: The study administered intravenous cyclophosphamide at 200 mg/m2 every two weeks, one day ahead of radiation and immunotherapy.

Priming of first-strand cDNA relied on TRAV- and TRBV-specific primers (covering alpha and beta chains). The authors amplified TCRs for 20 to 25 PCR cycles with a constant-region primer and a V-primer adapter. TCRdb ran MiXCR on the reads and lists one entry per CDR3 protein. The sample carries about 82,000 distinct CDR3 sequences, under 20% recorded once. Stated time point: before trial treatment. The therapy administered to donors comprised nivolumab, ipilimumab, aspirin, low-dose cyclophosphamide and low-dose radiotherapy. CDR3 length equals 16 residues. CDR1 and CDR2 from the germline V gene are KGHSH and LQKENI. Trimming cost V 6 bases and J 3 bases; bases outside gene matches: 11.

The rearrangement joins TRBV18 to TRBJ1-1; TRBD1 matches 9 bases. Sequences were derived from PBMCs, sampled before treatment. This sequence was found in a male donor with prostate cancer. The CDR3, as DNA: TGTGCCAGCTCTCGTACAGGGGGCGCATTTTACACTGAAGCTTTCTTT. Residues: CASSRTGGAFYTEAFF.